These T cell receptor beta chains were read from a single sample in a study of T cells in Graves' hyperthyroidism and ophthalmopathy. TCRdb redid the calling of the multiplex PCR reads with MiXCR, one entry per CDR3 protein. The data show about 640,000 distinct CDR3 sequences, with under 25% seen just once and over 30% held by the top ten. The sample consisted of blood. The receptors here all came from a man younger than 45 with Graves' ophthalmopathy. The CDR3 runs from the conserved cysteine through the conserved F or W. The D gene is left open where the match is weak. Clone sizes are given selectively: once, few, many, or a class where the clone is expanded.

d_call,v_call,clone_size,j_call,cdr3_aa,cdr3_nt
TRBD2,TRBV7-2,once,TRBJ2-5,CASRGRAGIQETQYF,TGTGCCAGCAGGGGAAGAGCGGGGATCCAAGAGACCCAGTACTTC
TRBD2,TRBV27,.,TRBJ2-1,CASTGGLAGGEQFF,TGTGCCAGCACCGGCGGGCTAGCGGGAGGTGAGCAGTTCTTC
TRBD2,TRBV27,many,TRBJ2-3,CASSIRGRKAADTQYF,TGTGCCAGCAGTATTCGCGGGAGGAAGGCTGCTGATACGCAGTATTTT
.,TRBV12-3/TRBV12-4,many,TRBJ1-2,CASSLDVSYYGYTF,TGTGCCAGCAGTTTAGATGTATCGTACTATGGCTACACCTTC
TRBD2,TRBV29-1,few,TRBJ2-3,CSVWVREGSTDTQYF,TGCAGCGTTTGGGTACGGGAGGGTAGCACAGATACGCAGTATTTT
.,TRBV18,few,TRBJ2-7,CASSPGTSRAYSYEQYF,TGTGCCAGCTCACCGGGGACCTCGCGGGCCTATTCCTACGAGCAGTACTTC
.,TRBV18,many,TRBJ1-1,CASSQNPPEAFF,TGTGCCAGCTCACAAAACCCCCCTGAAGCTTTCTTT
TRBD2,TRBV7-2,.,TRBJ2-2,CASSLAILAGSTGELFF,TGTGCCAGCAGCTTAGCGATTCTAGCGGGATCCACCGGGGAGCTGTTTTTT
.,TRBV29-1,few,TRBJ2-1,CSVNPADLYNEQFF,TGCAGCGTTAATCCGGCGGACCTTTACAATGAGCAGTTCTTC
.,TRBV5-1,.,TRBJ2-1,CASRRGGSYNEQFF,TGCGCCAGCAGAAGAGGGGGGTCCTACAATGAGCAGTTCTTC
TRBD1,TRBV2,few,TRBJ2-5,CASSKGDRQETQYF,TGTGCCAGCAGTAAGGGGGACAGACAAGAGACCCAGTACTTC
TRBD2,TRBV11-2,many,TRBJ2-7,CASSFASGQTYEQYF,TGTGCCAGCAGCTTTGCTAGCGGGCAAACCTACGAGCAGTACTTC
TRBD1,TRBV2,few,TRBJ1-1,CASSEWEQGEAFF,TGTGCCAGCAGTGAATGGGAACAGGGGGAAGCTTTCTTT
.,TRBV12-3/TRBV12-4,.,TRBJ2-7,CASSPKNRVAYEQYF,TGTGCCAGCAGTCCCAAGAACAGGGTTGCCTACGAGCAGTACTTC
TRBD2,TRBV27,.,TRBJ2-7,CASSINPSGRNEQYF,TGTGCCAGCAGTATCAATCCTAGCGGGAGAAACGAGCAGTACTTC
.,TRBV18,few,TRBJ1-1,CASSPKVHTEAFF,TGTGCCAGCTCACCCAAAGTTCACACTGAAGCTTTCTTT
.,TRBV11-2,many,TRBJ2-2,CASLLTNTGELFF,TGTGCCAGTCTACTCACGAACACCGGGGAGCTGTTTTTT
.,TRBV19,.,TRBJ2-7,CASRETATAPEQYF,TGTGCCAGTAGGGAAACAGCAACGGCTCCCGAGCAGTACTTC
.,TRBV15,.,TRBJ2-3,CATSRRSGAGDTQYF,TGTGCCACCAGCAGGAGGTCTGGAGCCGGAGATACGCAGTATTTT
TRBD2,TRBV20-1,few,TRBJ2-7,CSARGPGLAGSYEQYF,TGCAGTGCTAGAGGCCCCGGCCTAGCGGGCTCCTACGAGCAGTACTTC
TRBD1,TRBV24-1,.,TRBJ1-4,CATSEGPGTGGNEKLFF,TGTGCCACCAGTGAGGGTCCCGGGACAGGGGGTAACGAAAAACTGTTTTTT
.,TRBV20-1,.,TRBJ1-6,CSARGAMVNRQNSPLHF,TGCAGTGCTAGAGGGGCAATGGTGAACAGGCAAAATTCACCCCTCCACTTT
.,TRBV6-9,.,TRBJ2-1,CASSYGVRSYNEQFF,TGTGCCAGCAGTTACGGCGTTCGCTCCTACAATGAGCAGTTCTTC
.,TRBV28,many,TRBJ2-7,CASSLTREQYF,TGTGCCAGCAGTTTGACAAGGGAGCAGTACTTC
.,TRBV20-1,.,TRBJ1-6,CSARNATGQNSPLHF,TGCAGTGCTAGAAACGCGACGGGACAAAATTCACCCCTCCACTTT
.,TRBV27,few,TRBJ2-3,CASTLKDNTDTQYF,TGTGCCAGCACCCTAAAGGATAACACAGATACGCAGTATTTT
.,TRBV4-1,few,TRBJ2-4,CASSQSELAKNIQYF,TGCGCCAGCAGCCAATCGGAACTAGCCAAAAACATTCAGTACTTC
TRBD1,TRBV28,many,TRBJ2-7,CASTWDRGEQYF,TGTGCCAGCACCTGGGACAGGGGCGAGCAGTACTTC